The entry below gives a single T cell receptor beta chain sequence along with its context. Its target is unknown. PCR was performed a second time for roughly 7 to 12 cycles using a sample-barcoded 5' primer and a J-beta primer mix. Individual samples furnished no less than 2.5 million CDR3-containing paired-end reads apiece. Using its own MiXCR run on the 5' RACE reads, TCRdb lists one record per CDR3 protein. The sample consists of 600,000 or so distinct CDR3 sequences, 45% to 55% of them appearing once. This specimen comes from a study of blood T cells in healthy people across ages. Study-wide results and caveats: As age increased, TCR beta diversity per million T cells fell in a roughly linear fashion. Investigators treated diversity estimates from one million T cells as underestimates.

The origin of this receptor is a man at least 80 years old in good health. The material sequenced was blood.

CDR3 DNA sequence: TGTGCCAGCAGTCTAGGGCAACTCAGCCCCTACGAGCAGTACTTC. Amino acids: CASSLGQLSPYEQYF. This chain joins TRBV7-2 and TRBJ2-7; D remains ambiguous. Trimming shortened V by 6 bases and J by 2 bases, and 17 bases separated the two germline ends. The length of the CDR3 is 15 residues. CDR1 is SGHTA and CDR2 is FQGNSA in the germline V gene.